The TCR beta chain described here comes from a study of T-cell memory formation after mild COVID-19. Study background: The TCR clusters were mostly specific to one donor.

TCR alpha and TCR beta cDNA libraries with sample barcodes and UMIs came from 5'RACE using constant-segment primers. MiXCR, run by TCRdb on the 5' RACE reads, gives a single entry per CDR3 protein. There are under 400,000 distinct CDR3 sequences in the sample; 21% occur only once, and 12% lies in the top ten. Sequencing used PBMCs or a T cell subset sorted from them (not recorded which). This receptor was taken from an adult woman who had mild COVID-19 (a few samples of this study predate the infection). Cell type and time point are not known.

The chain's CDR3 is CASSRTWRAGENTEAFF. CDR3 nucleotide sequence: TGTGCCAGCAGCCGAACGTGGCGGGCCGGAGAGAACACTGAAGCTTTCTTT. V is TRBV7-2 and J is TRBJ1-1; D uncertain. V lost 5 bases and J lost 1, with 20 bases in between. Germline-derived CDR1 and CDR2 are SGHTA and FQGNSA. The CDR3 contains 17 residues.